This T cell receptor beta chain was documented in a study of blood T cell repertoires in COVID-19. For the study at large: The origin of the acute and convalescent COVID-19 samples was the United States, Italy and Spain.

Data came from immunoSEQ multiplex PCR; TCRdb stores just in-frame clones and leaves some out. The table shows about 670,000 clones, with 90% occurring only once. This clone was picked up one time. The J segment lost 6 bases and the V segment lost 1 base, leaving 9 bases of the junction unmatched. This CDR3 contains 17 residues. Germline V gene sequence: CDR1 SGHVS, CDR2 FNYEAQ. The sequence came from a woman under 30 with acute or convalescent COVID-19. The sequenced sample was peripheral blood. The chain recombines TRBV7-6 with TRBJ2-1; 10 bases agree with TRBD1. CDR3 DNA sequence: TGTGCCAGCAGCTTAGTGGTAGGGACAGGGGCCCCCAATGAGCAGTTCTTC. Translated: CASSLVVGTGAPNEQFF.